This entry concerns a single TCR beta chain. Its specificity is not known. This record comes from a study of CXCR3-negative and CXCR3-positive naive CD8 T cells. For the study at large: Overall TRB read output was some 140 million, and each library contained about 1.5 +/- 0.3 million reads. Points from the study as a whole: Hydrophobicity was higher for TRB CDR3s found in CXCR3-positive naive cells than in CXCR3-negative naive cells.

Each TRB cDNA library was prepared by 5' RACE (with UMI labels). TCRdb re-called the 5' RACE reads; every CDR3 protein appears as one record, without DNA. The sample table sets out some 130,000 distinct CDR3 sequences. Germline V gene sequence: CDR1 DFQATT, CDR2 SNEGSKA (reference sequence). The CDR3 is made up of 15 amino acids. Each CD8+ T cell subset was sorted in triplicate, approximately 270,000 cells each. Sequenced: naive CXCR3+ CD8+ T cells from blood. Subset here: CD45RO-CCR7+CD27+CD95- naive CD8+ T cells expressing CXCR3 (TNR3+). The chain recombines TRBV20-1 with TRBJ2-1; TCRdb's D call, TRBD2, is unchecked because there is no DNA. This sequence originates from a human donor in good health. Some clones in this sample may be carry-over from other donors' samples. The CDR3 loop is CSAKWGASSINEQFF.